The T cell receptor (beta chain) under discussion was sequenced for a study of blood T cell repertoires in COVID-19. Across the study: The cDNA or gDNA used as material had been derived from T cells, B-cell-depleted T cells, or PBMCs.

The V gene lost 4 bases and the J gene lost 2 bases, with 8 bases spanning the gap. Per germline, CDR1 SNHLY and CDR2 FYNNEI. The CDR3 spans 13 residues. The method was immunoSEQ multiplex PCR; TCRdb's version includes in-frame clones alone and lacks a portion of them. The sample records about 470,000 clones, approximately 90% being singletons. Assignment of participants to cohorts was predicated upon participant-reported clinical history. Recovered participants had two consecutive negative NP/OP PCR tests, healthcare professional clearance, or symptom resolution. Comment on this clone: Other DNA variants within this sample encode the same CDR3.

The receptor's source is a woman aged 18-29 years who had recovered from COVID-19. The sequenced sample consisted of PBMCs or T cells enriched from blood (not recorded which). This rearrangement joins TRBV2 to TRBJ1-2, with a possible D match to TRBD1 (5 bases). This CDR3 reads CASSVTGNYGYTF. The CDR3 nucleotides read TGTGCCAGCAGTGTAACAGGCAACTATGGCTACACCTTC.